This TCR beta chain was captured by sequencing in a study of T cells in Graves' hyperthyroidism and ophthalmopathy. Study conclusions and caveats: In blood, most of the thyroid clonotypes expanded above 0.001 were also present. Onset of ophthalmopathy came a median approximately 6 months after the model predicted it. Separation of ophthalmopathy from stable hyperthyroidism was achieved by a 13 V-J model.

The CDR3 length is 14 residues. Per germline, CDR1 SGHRS and CDR2 YFSETQ. V lost 5 bases and J lost 4, with 15 bases in between. About this clonotype: What it binds is unknown.

There were TCR beta CDR3 regions amplified from RNA transcripts. Carried out on the TCR CDR3, a first-round RT-PCR used the HTBI primer set. TCRdb reanalysed the multiplex PCR reads using MiXCR and keeps one entry per CDR3 protein. Here the sample spans approximately 200,000 distinct CDR3 sequences, around 20% being singletons. The rearrangement uses TRBV5-1 and TRBJ2-5, with D perhaps matching TRBD1 (6 bases). Material: blood. This TCR was sampled from a man in his forties with Graves' hyperthyroidism. Here the CDR3 DNA reads TGCGCCAGCAGATCACAGGGTTGGGCAGAGACCCAGTACTTC. It is translated as CASRSQGWAETQYF.